Following are 27 T cell receptor beta chains from one sample sequenced in a study of glioma-infiltrating T cells. TCR alpha and beta CDR3 regions were amplified from RNA using iRepertoire nested multiplex PCR. TCRdb recomputed calls from the multiplex PCR reads with MiXCR, one row per CDR3 protein. The sample shows more than 300,000 distinct CDR3 sequences, roughly 41% of them seen only once. Input material: glioma tissue, nonneoplastic brain tissue, or PBMCs (not recorded which). These receptors were collected from a human donor with low-grade glioma or glioblastoma, undergoing nonglioma brain surgery, or in good health (not recorded which).

This clonotype has only one observation. The chain couples TRBV20-1 to TRBJ1-5; perhaps TRBD1 as D (6 bases). Looked up from germline, CDR1 is DFQATT and CDR2 is SNEGSKA (reference sequence). Trimming took off 0 bases at V and 6 bases at J, with 12 bases between the two ends. The CDR3 totals 14 residues. CDR3 protein: CSARDRGGLQPQHF. The DNA of the CDR3 is TGCAGTGCTAGAGATCGGGGGGGGCTTCAGCCCCAGCATTTT.

V is TRBV6-1 and J is TRBJ1-3, with a tentative D call TRBD1 (5 bases). The germline CDR1 and CDR2 sequences are MNHNS and SASEGT. The CDR3 loop spans 16 amino acids. The ends were cut back, 5 bases at V and 2 bases at J, with 16 bases in the middle. In nucleotides, the CDR3 is TGTGCCAGCAGTTCCCACGGGGCTTCTGCTGGAAACACCATATATTTT. As protein: CASSSHGASAGNTIYF.

This clonotype was seen only a few times. This chain connects TRBV3-1 to TRBJ2-1; D perhaps matches TRBD1 (6 bases). Germline CDR1 is LGHDT and CDR2 is YNNKEL (reference sequence). The V and J ends lost 4 bases and 0 bases respectively, with 13 bases between them. The CDR3 extends over 16 amino acids. CDR3 coding DNA: TGTGCCAGCAGCCGAAGAGCGGACAGCTCCTACAATGAGCAGTTCTTC. It specifies CASSRRADSSYNEQFF.

This clonotype was seen a few times. The chain recombines TRBV27 with TRBJ2-4; D not resolved. Germline V gene sequence: CDR1 MNHEY, CDR2 SMNVEV (reference sequence). V shed 0 bases and J shed 8 bases, with 11 bases lying between them. This CDR3 is built from 14 residues. Here the CDR3 DNA reads TGTGCCAGCAGTTTATCCCATTTTAGGGACATTCAGTACTTC. Translation: CASSLSHFRDIQYF.

Many counts were recorded for this clonotype. The chain joins TRBV20-1 to TRBJ2-3; D call uncertain. The CDR3 is made up of 15 amino acids. The V end lost 6 bases, the J end lost 2 bases, and 18 bases lay between the germline ends. In germline, CDR1 is DFQATT, CDR2 SNEGSKA (reference sequence). The CDR3 region has the DNA TGCAGTGCCCACCTTTTCAGCGCCGTCACAGATACGCAGTATTTT. This sequence encodes CSAHLFSAVTDTQYF.

A word on this clonotype: The CDR3 carries no conserved terminal phenylalanine or tryptophan, so it likely arises from a read error. This sequence joins TRBV28 and TRBJ1-1; unclear D gene. The V end was cut by 6 bases, the J end by 3 bases, with 14 bases between. The germline V gene encodes CDR1 MDHEN and CDR2 SYDVKM. CDR3 length equals 14 residues. CDR3 bases: TGTGCCAGCAGCCCTAGACGAGGATACACTGAAGCTTTCCTT. It yields the protein CASSPRRGYTEAFL.

The genes are TRBV28 and TRBJ2-5; TRBD1 matches at 9 bases. Trimming took 8 bases from V and 5 from J; bases not matched to a gene: 12. The V gene's germline CDR1 is MDHEN and CDR2 SYDVKM. This CDR3 spans 15 amino acids. CDR3 sequence (DNA): TGTGCCAGCGCCTCGTCCGGGACAGGGCTCGAGACCCAGTACTTC. Translated, it gives CASASSGTGLETQYF.

The chain has TRBV10-3 and TRBJ1-3; D is possibly TRBD1 (5 bases). This CDR3 comprises 14 residues. Germline V gene data show CDR1 as ENHRY and CDR2 as SYGVKD. Trimming left V 8 bases short and J 0 bases short, with 11 bases between. CDR3 region: CAIGGGNSGNTIYF. In nucleotides, the CDR3 is TGTGCCATCGGGGGGGGGAACTCTGGAAACACCATATATTTT.

In regard to this clonotype: Being one base from a much bigger clone, this may be a read error. This chain joins TRBV6-5 and TRBJ1-2, with 7 bases matching TRBD1. This CDR3 has 17 residues. Germline V lookup: CDR1 MNHEY, CDR2 SVGAGI. Trimming at V came to 1 base and at J to 8 bases, leaving 16 bases not matched to a gene. The CDR3 here is CASSYLAWGQPIAGYTF. DNA of the CDR3: TGTGCCAGCAGTTACTTAGCGTGGGGACAGCCAATTGCCGGCTACACCTTC.

As for this clonotype: One base away lies a much larger clone, so this may be a sequencing read error. The rearrangement joins TRBV6-5 to TRBJ2-3; 14 bases match TRBD2. This CDR3 comprises 18 residues. With 4 bases clipped from V and 3 bases from J, the junction kept 9 bases outside the gene matches. Germline loops: CDR1 MNHEY, CDR2 SVGAGI. Written as DNA, the CDR3 is TGTGCCAGCAGTTTCCCGGGACTAGCGGGAGTTCGGACAGATACGCAGTATTTT. Its protein is CASSFPGLAGVRTDTQYF.

This clonotype was observed many times. The V and J genes are TRBV6-2 or TRBV6-3 and TRBJ1-4; no definite D call. Germline V CDR1 and CDR2: MNHEY, SVGEGT. The germline V and J ends were trimmed by 4 bases and 5 bases, with 5 bases remaining between them. The length of the CDR3 is 12 residues. The CDR3, as DNA: TGTGCCAGCAGTTCACAAAATGAAAAACTGTTTTTT. This sequence encodes CASSSQNEKLFF.

As concerns this clonotype: A clone one base away is much larger, so this may be a read error. This chain uses TRBV20-1 with TRBJ1-5, with D tentatively TRBD1 (6 bases). Germline CDR1 and CDR2: DFQATT and SNEGSKA (reference sequence). The CDR3 is 11 residues long. Trimming removed 7 bases from V and 16 bases from J, with 20 bases in between. The CDR3 sequence: CSVQRGGGRHF. The CDR3 region has the DNA TGCAGTGTCCAAAGGGGGGGAGGTCGACATTTT.

There are many counts of this clonotype. The chain combines TRBV27 with TRBJ2-1, with 11 bases matching TRBD2. The junction had 12 bases not matched to a gene; V was cut back by 3 bases and J by 5 bases. CDR3 length: 18 residues. Germline CDR1 and CDR2: MNHEY and SMNVEV (reference sequence). In DNA, the CDR3 is TGTGCCAGCAGTTTCGGAACTAGCGGGAGCTCTCAGGACAATGAGCAGTTCTTC. Its protein product is CASSFGTSGSSQDNEQFF.

This clonotype was picked up one time. The chain couples TRBV19 to TRBJ2-5; unclear D gene. The V gene lost 1 base and the J gene lost 1 base, with 10 bases spanning the gap. Germline CDR1 reads LNHDA; CDR2 reads SQIVND (reference sequence). The CDR3 runs to 15 residues. The CDR3 reads CASSIGDAGQETQYF. CDR3 sequence (DNA): TGTGCCAGTAGTATAGGAGACGCAGGCCAAGAGACCCAGTACTTC.

The J gene is TRBJ2-1, the V gene TRBV25-1; TRBD2 matches at 10 bases. This CDR3 comprises 18 residues. Germline V CDR1 and CDR2: MGHDK, SYGVNS. V dropped 2 bases and J dropped 4; count of bases not matched to a gene: 11. CDR3 residues: CASSEPRTSGSLYNEQFF. CDR3 sequence (DNA): TGTGCCAGCAGTGAACCGAGGACTAGCGGAAGCCTGTACAATGAGCAGTTCTTC.

The genes are TRBV6-2 or TRBV6-3 and TRBJ2-7; TRBD2 matches at 11 bases. This CDR3 contains 17 residues. J lost 4 bases, V lost 4 bases, and 12 bases had no gene match. The germline V gene encodes CDR1 MNHEY and CDR2 SVGEGT. The CDR3 here is CASSSDRLTSGGYEQYF. DNA for the CDR3: TGTGCCAGCAGTTCCGACAGGCTCACTAGCGGGGGATACGAGCAGTACTTC.

This clonotype was seen a few times. The V call is TRBV28, the J call TRBJ1-1; weak D call: TRBD1 (6 bases). The CDR3 consists of 18 residues. Germline V gene data show CDR1 as MDHEN and CDR2 as SYDVKM. Trimming pared 6 bases from V and 1 base from J, leaving 24 bases between. The CDR3 region is CASSVWGFAGTQNTEAFF. CDR3 in DNA: TGTGCCAGCAGCGTTTGGGGATTTGCCGGGACACAGAACACTGAAGCTTTCTTT.

This clonotype has a count of ten or more. The chain recombines TRBV6-1 with TRBJ2-3; 8 bases align to TRBD2. From germline, CDR1 is MNHNS and CDR2 SASEGT. The CDR3 has 14 residues. V trimming: 6 bases; J trimming: 4 bases; junction bases outside the gene matches: 6. CDR3 sequence: CASSPGLVADTQYF. CDR3 DNA: TGTGCCAGCAGCCCGGGACTAGTCGCAGATACGCAGTATTTT.

Ten or more counts support this clonotype. The J gene is TRBJ2-1, the V gene TRBV6-1; 8 bases match TRBD1. CDR1 is MNHNS and CDR2 is SASEGT in the germline V gene. Germline trimming cut 6 bases from V and 6 bases from J; bases unmatched to any gene: 7. This CDR3 is 14 amino acids long. The CDR3 sequence is CASRPGQASNEQFF. CDR3 DNA: TGTGCCAGCAGGCCGGGACAGGCTTCCAATGAGCAGTTCTTC.

The J gene is TRBJ1-1, the V gene TRBV7-2; maybe TRBD1 (6 bases). V shed 4 bases and J shed 4 bases, with 13 bases lying between them. The CDR3 runs 14 residues. Germline lookup yields CDR1 SGHTA and CDR2 FQGNSA. The CDR3 reads CASSSQGRSTEAFF. The CDR3 nucleotides are TGTGCCAGCAGCTCCCAGGGGAGGAGCACTGAAGCTTTCTTT.

This clonotype has a count of ten or more. The chain employs TRBV6-6 and TRBJ2-5; the D gene is possibly TRBD1 (5 bases). CDR3 length: 17 amino acids. The V gene's germline CDR1 is MNHNY and CDR2 SVGAGI (reference sequence). The V end was cut by 0 bases, the J end by 0 bases, with 14 bases between. Written as DNA, the CDR3 is TGTGCCAGCAGTTACTCTCAATCTCCGACAGACCAAGAGACCCAGTACTTC. Encoded protein: CASSYSQSPTDQETQYF.

This chain connects TRBV20-1 to TRBJ2-7, with D maybe TRBD2 (5 bases). The V end was cut by 1 base, the J end by 3 bases, with 10 bases between. The length of the CDR3 is 13 residues. The V gene's germline CDR1 is DFQATT and CDR2 SNEGSKA (reference sequence). The CDR3 sequence is CSARADWSYEQYF. The CDR3 region has the DNA TGCAGTGCTAGAGCGGACTGGAGCTACGAGCAGTACTTC.

The V gene is TRBV4-3, the J gene TRBJ2-3; D is unclear. The germline V and J ends were trimmed by 4 bases and 6 bases, with 14 bases remaining between them. The CDR3 has 14 amino acids. Germline CDR1 reads LGHNA; CDR2 reads YSLEER. The CDR3 is CASSLSYGEDTQYF. The CDR3 DNA is TGCGCCAGCAGCCTTAGTTACGGCGAGGATACGCAGTATTTT.

This clonotype turned up a few times. This chain connects TRBV20-1 to TRBJ2-1, with D possibly matching TRBD2 (6 bases). Trimming removed 1 base at V and 1 base at J, with 14 bases between. The CDR3 spans 16 residues. Germline V gene sequence: CDR1 DFQATT, CDR2 SNEGSKA (reference sequence). The CDR3 DNA reads TGCAGTGCTAGAGGGGAGGTAGGGTGGTCCTACAATGAGCAGTTCTTC. Encoded protein: CSARGEVGWSYNEQFF.

Only a few counts were recorded for this clonotype. V is TRBV3-1 and J is TRBJ2-1; D possibly corresponds to TRBD2 (6 bases). CDR1 and CDR2 from the germline V gene are LGHDT and YNNKEL (reference sequence). The CDR3 totals 17 residues. Trimming took off 2 bases at V and 3 bases at J, with 17 bases between the two ends. The CDR3 coding sequence is TGTGCCAGCAGCCAATTTGGGCTAGCGCTGCACTACAATGAGCAGTTCTTC. As protein: CASSQFGLALHYNEQFF.

As concerns this clonotype: A much larger clone lies one base from this, so it may be a read error. This chain joins TRBV27 and TRBJ1-2; D gene unclear. Germline assignment: CDR1 MNHEY and CDR2 SMNVEV (reference sequence). CDR3 length: 14 amino acids. DNA of the CDR3: TGTGCCAGCACTTTACATCAGGCGGCGTTTGGCTACACCTTC. Translating gives CASTLHQAAFGYTF.

There are a few counts of this clonotype. The chain combines TRBV20-1 with TRBJ2-3, with 9 positions matching TRBD2. The CDR3 has 14 residues. V dropped 5 bases and J dropped 3; count of bases not matched to a gene: 6. Per germline, CDR1 DFQATT and CDR2 SNEGSKA (reference sequence). CDR3 amino acids: CSALAGVATDTQYF. CDR3 DNA sequence: TGCAGTGCTTTAGCGGGAGTGGCGACAGATACGCAGTATTTT.